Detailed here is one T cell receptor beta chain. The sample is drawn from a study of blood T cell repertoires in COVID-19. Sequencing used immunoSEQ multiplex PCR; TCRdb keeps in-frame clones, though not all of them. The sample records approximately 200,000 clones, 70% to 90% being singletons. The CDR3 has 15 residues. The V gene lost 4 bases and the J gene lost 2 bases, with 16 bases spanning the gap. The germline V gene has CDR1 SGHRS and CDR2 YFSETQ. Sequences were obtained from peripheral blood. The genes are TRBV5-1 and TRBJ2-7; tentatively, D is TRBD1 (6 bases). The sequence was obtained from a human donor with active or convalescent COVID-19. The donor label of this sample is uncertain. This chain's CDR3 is CASSRTAQRTYEQYF. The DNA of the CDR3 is TGCGCCAGCAGCCGGACAGCCCAGCGGACCTACGAGCAGTACTTC.